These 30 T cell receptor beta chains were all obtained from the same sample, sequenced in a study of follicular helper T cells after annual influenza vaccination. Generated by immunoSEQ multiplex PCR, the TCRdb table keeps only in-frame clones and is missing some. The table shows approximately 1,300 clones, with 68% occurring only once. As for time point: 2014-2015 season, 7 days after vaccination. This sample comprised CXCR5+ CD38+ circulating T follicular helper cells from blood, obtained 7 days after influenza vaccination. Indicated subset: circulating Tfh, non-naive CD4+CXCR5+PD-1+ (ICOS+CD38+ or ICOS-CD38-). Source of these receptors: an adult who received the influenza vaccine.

This CDR3 is CASSPGQSNTEAFF. CDR3 sequence (DNA): TGTGCCAGCAGCCCGGGACAGTCGAACACTGAAGCTTTCTTT. J is TRBJ1-1 and V is TRBV5-4; TRBD1 agrees at 7 bases. CDR1 is SGHNT and CDR2 is YYREEE in the germline V gene (reference sequence). The ends lost 4 bases at V and 1 base at J; junction bases unmatched: 4. The CDR3 runs 14 residues. The full variable domain, rest sourced from reference TRBV5-4 and TRBJ1-1, is ETGVTQSPTHLIKTRGQQVTLRCSSQSGHNTVSWYQQALGQGPQFIFQYYREEENGRGNFPPRFSGLQFPNYSSELNVNALELDDSALYLCASSPGQSNTEAFFGQGTRLTVV.

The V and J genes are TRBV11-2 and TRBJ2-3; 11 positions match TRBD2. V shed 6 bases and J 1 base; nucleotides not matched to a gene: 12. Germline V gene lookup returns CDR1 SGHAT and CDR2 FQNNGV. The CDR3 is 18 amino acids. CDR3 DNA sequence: TGTGCCAGCAGTTCAGGGGTCCTAGCGGGAGGACGCACAGATACGCAGTATTTT. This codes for CASSSGVLAGGRTDTQYF.

The CDR3 here is CASSLARGSYEQYV. For the CDR3, the DNA is TGTGCCAGCAGCTTAGCCCGCGGGAGCTACGAGCAGTACGTC. The rearrangement joins TRBV7-8 to TRBJ2-7, with TRBD2 identical over 7 bases. From germline, CDR1 is SGHVS and CDR2 FQNEAQ. V shed 0 bases, J shed 3 bases, and the junction held 2 bases outside the gene matches. CDR3 size: 14 residues.

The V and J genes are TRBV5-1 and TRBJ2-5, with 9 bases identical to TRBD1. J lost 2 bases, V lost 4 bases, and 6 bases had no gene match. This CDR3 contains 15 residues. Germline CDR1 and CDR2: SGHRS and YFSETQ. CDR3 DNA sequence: TGCGCCAGCAGCCCGGACAGGGGACCGCAAGAGACCCAGTACTTC. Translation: CASSPDRGPQETQYF.

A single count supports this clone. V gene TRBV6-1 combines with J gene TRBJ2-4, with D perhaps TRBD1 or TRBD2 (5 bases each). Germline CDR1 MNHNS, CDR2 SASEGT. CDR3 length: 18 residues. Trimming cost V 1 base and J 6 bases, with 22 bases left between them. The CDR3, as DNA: TGTGCCAGCAGTGAAGACGTCCTGGGAGCCAGGGTGGGAAACATTCAGTACTTC. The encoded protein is CASSEDVLGARVGNIQYF.

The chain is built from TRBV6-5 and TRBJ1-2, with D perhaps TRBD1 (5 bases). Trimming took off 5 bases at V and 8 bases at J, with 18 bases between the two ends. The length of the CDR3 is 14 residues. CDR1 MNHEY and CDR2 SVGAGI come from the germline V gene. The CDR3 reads CASSDYQGLRGYTF. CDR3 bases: TGTGCCAGCAGTGACTATCAGGGTTTGCGGGGCTACACCTTC.

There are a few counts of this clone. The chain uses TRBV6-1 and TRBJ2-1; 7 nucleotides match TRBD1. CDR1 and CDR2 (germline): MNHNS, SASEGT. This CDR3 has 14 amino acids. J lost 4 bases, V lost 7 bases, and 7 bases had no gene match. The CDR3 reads CASKGDSIYNEQFF. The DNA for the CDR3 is TGTGCCAGCAAGGGGGACAGTATTTACAATGAGCAGTTCTTC.

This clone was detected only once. DNA for the CDR3: TGTGCCAGCAGTTGGCGGGAGGGGTACAATGAGCAGTTCTTC. The encoded protein is CASSWREGYNEQFF. The chain has TRBV28 and TRBJ2-1; 9 positions match TRBD2. Germline CDR1 and CDR2: MDHEN and SYDVKM. V shed 4 bases and J 4 bases; nucleotides not matched to a gene: 2. This CDR3 is 14 amino acids long. The entire variable domain, with the rest obtained from reference TRBV28 and TRBJ2-1, is as follows: DVKVTQSSRYLVKRTGEKVFLECVQDMDHENMFWYRQDPGLGLRLIYFSYDVKMKEKGDIPEGYSVSREKKERFSLILESASTNQTSMYLCASSWREGYNEQFFGPGTRLTVL.

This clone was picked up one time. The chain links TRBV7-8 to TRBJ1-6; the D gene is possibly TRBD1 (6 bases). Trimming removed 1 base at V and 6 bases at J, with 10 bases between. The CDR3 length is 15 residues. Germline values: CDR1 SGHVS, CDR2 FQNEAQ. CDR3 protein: CASSLDRVGNSPLHF. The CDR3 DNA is TGTGCCAGCAGCTTAGACAGGGTGGGTAATTCACCCCTCCACTTT. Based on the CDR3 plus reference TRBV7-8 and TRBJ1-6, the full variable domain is GAGVSQSPRYKVAKRGQDVALRCDPISGHVSLFWYQQALGQGPEFLTYFQNEAQLDKSGLPSDRFFAERPEGSVSTLKIQRTQQEDSAVYLCASSLDRVGNSPLHFGNGTRLTVT.

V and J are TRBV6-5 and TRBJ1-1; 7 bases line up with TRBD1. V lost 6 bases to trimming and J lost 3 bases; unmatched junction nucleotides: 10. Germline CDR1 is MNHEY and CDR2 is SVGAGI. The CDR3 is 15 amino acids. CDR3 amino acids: CASRNTRGGDTEAFF. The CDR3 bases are TGTGCCAGCAGAAACACTCGAGGGGGCGACACTGAAGCTTTCTTT.

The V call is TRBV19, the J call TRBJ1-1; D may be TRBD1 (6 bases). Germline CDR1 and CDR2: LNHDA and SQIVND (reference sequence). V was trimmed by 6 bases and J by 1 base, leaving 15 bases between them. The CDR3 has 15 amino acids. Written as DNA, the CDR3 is TGTGCCAGTAGGGGGGGACATACAAAGAACACTGAAGCTTTCTTT. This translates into CASRGGHTKNTEAFF. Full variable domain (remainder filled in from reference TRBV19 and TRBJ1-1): DGGITQSPKYLFRKEGQNVTLSCEQNLNHDAMYWYRQDPGQGLRLIYYSQIVNDFQKGDIAEGYSVSREKKESFPLTVTSAQKNPTAFYLCASRGGHTKNTEAFFGQGTRLTVV.

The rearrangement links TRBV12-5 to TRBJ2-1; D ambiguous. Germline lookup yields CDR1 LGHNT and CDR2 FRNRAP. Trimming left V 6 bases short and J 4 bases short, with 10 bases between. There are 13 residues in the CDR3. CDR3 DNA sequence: TGTGCTAGTGGACCTACGGAGTACAATGAGCAGTTCTTC. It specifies CASGPTEYNEQFF.

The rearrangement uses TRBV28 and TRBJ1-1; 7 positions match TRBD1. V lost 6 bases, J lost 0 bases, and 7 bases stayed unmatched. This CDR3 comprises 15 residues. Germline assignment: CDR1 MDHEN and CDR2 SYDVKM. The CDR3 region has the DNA TGTGCCAGCAGCCAGGGAGGGGGCTTGAACACTGAAGCTTTCTTT. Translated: CASSQGGGLNTEAFF.

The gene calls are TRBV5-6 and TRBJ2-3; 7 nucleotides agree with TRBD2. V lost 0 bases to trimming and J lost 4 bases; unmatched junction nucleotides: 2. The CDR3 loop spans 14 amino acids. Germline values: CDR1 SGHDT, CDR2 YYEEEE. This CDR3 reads CASSLVGGADTQYF. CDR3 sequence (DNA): TGTGCCAGCAGCTTGGTGGGGGGGGCAGATACGCAGTATTTT.

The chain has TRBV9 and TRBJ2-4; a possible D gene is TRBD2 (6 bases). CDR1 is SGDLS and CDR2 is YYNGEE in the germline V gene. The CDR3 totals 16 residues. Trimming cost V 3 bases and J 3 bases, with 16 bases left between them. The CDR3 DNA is TGTGCCAGCAGCGAGGGGTATGGAGGGGTCAAAAACATTCAGTACTTC. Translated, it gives CASSEGYGGVKNIQYF.

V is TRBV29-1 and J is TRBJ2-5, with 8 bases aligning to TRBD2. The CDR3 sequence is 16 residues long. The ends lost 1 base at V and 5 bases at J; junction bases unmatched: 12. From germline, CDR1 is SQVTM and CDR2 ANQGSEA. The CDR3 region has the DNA TGCAGCGTTGAAGGTTCGGGAGGGAGCCGGCGGGAGACCCAGTACTTC. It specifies CSVEGSGGSRRETQYF.

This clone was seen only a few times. CDR3 nucleotides: TGTGCCAGCAGTGGGGAGTGGAACTATGGCTACACCTTC. This translates into CASSGEWNYGYTF. The chain links TRBV2 to TRBJ1-2; no definite D call. The germline V and J ends were trimmed by 4 bases and 2 bases, with 8 bases remaining between them. The V gene's germline CDR1 is SNHLY and CDR2 FYNNEI. This CDR3 is 13 amino acids long.

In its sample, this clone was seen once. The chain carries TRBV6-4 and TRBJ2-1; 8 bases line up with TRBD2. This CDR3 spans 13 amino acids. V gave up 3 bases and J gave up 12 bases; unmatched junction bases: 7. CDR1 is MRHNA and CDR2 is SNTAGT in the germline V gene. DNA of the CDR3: TGTGCCAGCAGTGAAGTAAGCGGGAGTGGGCAGTTCTTC. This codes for CASSEVSGSGQFF.

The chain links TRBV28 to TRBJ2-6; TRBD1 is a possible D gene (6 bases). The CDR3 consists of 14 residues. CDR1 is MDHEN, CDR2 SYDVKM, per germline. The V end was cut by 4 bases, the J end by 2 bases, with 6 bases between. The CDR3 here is CASSSGAGANVLTF. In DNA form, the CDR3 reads TGTGCCAGCAGTTCAGGGGCTGGGGCCAACGTCCTGACTTTC.

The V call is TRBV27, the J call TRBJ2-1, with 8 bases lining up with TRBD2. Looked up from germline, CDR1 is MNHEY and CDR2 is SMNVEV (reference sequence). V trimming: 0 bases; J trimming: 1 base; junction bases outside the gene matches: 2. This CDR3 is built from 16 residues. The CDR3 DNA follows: TGTGCCAGCAGTTTATCTAGCGGGGTATCCTACAATGAGCAGTTCTTC. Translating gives CASSLSSGVSYNEQFF.

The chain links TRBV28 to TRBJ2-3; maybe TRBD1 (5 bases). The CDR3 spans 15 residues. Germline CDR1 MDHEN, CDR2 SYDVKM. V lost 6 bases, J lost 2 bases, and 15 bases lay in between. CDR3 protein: CASSWGQYVTDTQYF. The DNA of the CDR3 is TGTGCCAGCAGCTGGGGCCAGTACGTCACAGATACGCAGTATTTT.

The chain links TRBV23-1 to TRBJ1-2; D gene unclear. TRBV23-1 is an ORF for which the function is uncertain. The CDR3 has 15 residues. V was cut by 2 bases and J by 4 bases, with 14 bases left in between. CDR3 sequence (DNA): TGCGCCAGCAGTCAAGCTCAAGCGATCCCCTATGGCTACACCTTC. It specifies CASSQAQAIPYGYTF.

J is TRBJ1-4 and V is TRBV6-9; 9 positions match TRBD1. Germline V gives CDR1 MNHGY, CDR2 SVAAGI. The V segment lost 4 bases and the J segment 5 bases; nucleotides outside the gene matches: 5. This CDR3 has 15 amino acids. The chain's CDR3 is CASSLGQGLNEKLFF. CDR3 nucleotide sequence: TGTGCCAGCAGTTTGGGACAGGGATTGAATGAAAAACTGTTTTTT.

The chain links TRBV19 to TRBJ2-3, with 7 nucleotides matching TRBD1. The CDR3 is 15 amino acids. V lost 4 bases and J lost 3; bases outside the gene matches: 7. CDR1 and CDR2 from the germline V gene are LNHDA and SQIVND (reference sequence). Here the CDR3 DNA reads TGTGCCAGTAGTAAGGTGACAGGGAGAACAGATACGCAGTATTTT. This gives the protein CASSKVTGRTDTQYF.

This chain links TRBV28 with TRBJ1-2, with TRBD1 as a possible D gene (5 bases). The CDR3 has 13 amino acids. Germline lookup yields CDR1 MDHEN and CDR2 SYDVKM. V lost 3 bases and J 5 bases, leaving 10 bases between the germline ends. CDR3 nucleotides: TGTGCCAGCAGTTTGGGACCGAGGTATGGCTACACCTTC. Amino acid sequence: CASSLGPRYGYTF.

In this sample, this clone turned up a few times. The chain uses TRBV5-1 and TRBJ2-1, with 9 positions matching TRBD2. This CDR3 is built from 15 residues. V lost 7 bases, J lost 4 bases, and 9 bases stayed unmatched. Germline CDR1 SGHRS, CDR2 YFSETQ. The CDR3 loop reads CASRRGAGGYNEQFF. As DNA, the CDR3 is TGCGCCAGCCGCCGGGGGGCGGGGGGGTACAATGAGCAGTTCTTC.

The CDR3 DNA reads TGTGCCAGCAGGGGGACGACAGGGAATGGCTACACCTTC. Residues: CASRGTTGNGYTF. The V and J genes are TRBV6-6 and TRBJ1-2, with 7 bases aligning to TRBD1. The CDR3 loop spans 13 amino acids. Germline CDR1 reads MNHNY; CDR2 reads SVGAGI (reference sequence). J gave up 6 bases and V 6 bases, and 7 bases lay outside the gene matches.

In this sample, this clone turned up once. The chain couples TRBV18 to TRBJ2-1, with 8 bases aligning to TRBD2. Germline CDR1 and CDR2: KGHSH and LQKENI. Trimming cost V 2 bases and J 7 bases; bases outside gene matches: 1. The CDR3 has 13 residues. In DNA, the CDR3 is TGTGCCAGCTCACCAGGGACTAGTAATGAGCAGTTCTTC. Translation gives CASSPGTSNEQFF.

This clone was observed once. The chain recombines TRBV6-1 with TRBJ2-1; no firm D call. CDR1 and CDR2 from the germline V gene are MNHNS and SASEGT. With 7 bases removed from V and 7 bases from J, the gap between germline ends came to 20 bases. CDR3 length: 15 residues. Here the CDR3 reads CASTPVGQPVNEQFF. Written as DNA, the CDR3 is TGTGCCAGCACCCCCGTCGGGCAGCCCGTTAATGAGCAGTTCTTC.

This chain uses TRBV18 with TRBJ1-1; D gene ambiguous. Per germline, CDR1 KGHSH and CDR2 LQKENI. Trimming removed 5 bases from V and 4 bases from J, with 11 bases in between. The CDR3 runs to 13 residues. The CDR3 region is CASSMSGGTEAFF. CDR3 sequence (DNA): TGTGCCAGCTCAATGTCGGGCGGCACTGAAGCTTTCTTT. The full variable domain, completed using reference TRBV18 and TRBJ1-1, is NAGVMQNPRHLVRRRGQEARLRCSPMKGHSHVYWYRQLPEEGLKFMVYLQKENIIDESGMPKERFSAEFPKEGPSILRIQQVVRGDSAAYFCASSMSGGTEAFFGQGTRLTVV.